This T cell receptor (beta chain) was observed in a study of blood T cell repertoires in COVID-19 (dated by TCRdb to about 2020). In the study overall: The collaborator samples originated in the United States, Italy and Spain and spanned the acute and convalescent phases of COVID-19. The prospective study material was composed of cDNA or gDNA derived from T cells, B-cell-depleted T cells, or PBMCs. The dataset comprised deeply sampled blood TCRbeta repertoires from subjects exposed to, actively infected with, or recovered from COVID-19. The repertoires were made available in a free public database intended to serve as a resource for research on the immune response to SARS-CoV-2. Samples came from the ongoing ImmuneRACE study (first 160 participants) plus 1,254 subjects from 6 global collaborators. A de-identified subject ID, COVID-19 status, age in years and sex were almost always included in the sample metadata. Where available, HLA class I and class II types were taken from metadata supplied by the sample provider and were not determined by assay-based typing.

Remarks on this clone: This clone's antigen is unknown. No base-level quality is on record; no much larger clone is a single base apart.

Reading the germline V gene (reference sequence) gives CDR1 SGHNT and CDR2 YYREEE. V drops 4 bases and J drops 0 bases, leaving 15 bases in between. Measured from the cysteine to the phenylalanine, the CDR3 is 16 residues long. CDR3 DNA only is kept here, 48 bases in frame from base 1. What the authors observed across the whole study: How much clinical and demographic metadata was included differed by source and by participant, and the metadata was provided uncurated.

Participants in the prospective study were aged roughly 18 to 89 years, lived in 24 United States geographic areas, and enrolled through a virtual design. In the prospective study, participants were assigned to cohorts based on the clinical history participants reported in a screening survey and a study questionnaire. Mobile phlebotomists in the prospective study collected whole blood, serum and a nasopharyngeal or oropharyngeal swab from every participant. Prospective study participants could optionally give additional blood draws and questionnaires over an approximately 2-month period. Blood samples from the prospective study were shipped frozen or at room temperature prior to DNA extraction. The immunoSEQ Assay, a bias-controlled multiplex PCR, was used to amplify TCRbeta CDR3 regions from genomic DNA. Regarding the original processing steps: Nucleated cell counts per sample were estimated from amplification of reference gene primers within the assay. To quantify the absolute abundance of each unique TCRbeta CDR3 rearrangement, sequence reads were collapsed and filtered. For each sample, productive Simpson clonality was calculated as the square root of Simpson's diversity index over productive rearrangements. Here the immuneACCESS table is served through TCRdb, limited to in-frame sequences with V and J called. Missing clones are a known gap in these copies; in checked studies unresolved V genes cover under half, and the rest lacks a known reason. V and J calls and clone size come straight from that table; D and trimming were deduced from the DNA. Across this sample there are approximately 200,000 clones, with over 75% seen only once. The top ten clones comprise around 3.2% of the sample.

This chain is built from TRBV5-4 and TRBJ2-3, with TRBD1 as a weak D call on 6 bases. The sequence was obtained from a young woman in a cohort exposed to, infected with or recovered from COVID-19 (not recorded which). Source material: PBMCs or T cells enriched from blood (not recorded which). The DNA sequence is as follows: TGTGCCAGCAGCCCCCAGACAGGACGAAGCACAGATACGCAGTATTTT. It translates as CASSPQTGRSTDTQYF. Beyond the CDR3, the reference TRBV5-4 and TRBJ2-3 genes provide the residues; the full variable domain reads: ETGVTQSPTHLIKTRGQQVTLRCSSQSGHNTVSWYQQALGQGPQFIFQYYREEENGRGNFPPRFSGLQFPNYSSELNVNALELDDSALYLCASSPQTGRSTDTQYFGPGTRLTVL.